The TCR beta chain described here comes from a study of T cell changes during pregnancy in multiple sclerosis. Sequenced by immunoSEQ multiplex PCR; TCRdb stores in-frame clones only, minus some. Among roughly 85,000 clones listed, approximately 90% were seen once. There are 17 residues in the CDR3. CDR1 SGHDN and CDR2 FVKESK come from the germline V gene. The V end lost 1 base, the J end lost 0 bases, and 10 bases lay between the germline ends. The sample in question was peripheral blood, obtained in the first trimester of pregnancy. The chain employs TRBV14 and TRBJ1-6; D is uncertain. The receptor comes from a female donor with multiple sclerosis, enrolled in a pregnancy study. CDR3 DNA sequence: TGTGCCAGCAGCCAAGTCGCCTTGAGCTCCTATAATTCACCCCTCCACTTT. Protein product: CASSQVALSSYNSPLHF.